This TCR beta chain appears in the sequencing data of a study of blood T cell repertoires in COVID-19. The table came from immunoSEQ multiplex PCR; TCRdb's copy has only in-frame clones and leaves some out. The repertoire holds just over 45,000 clones, about 90% seen once, with approximately 4.7% in the top ten. CDR1 SGDLS and CDR2 YYNGEE come from the germline V gene. Trimming cost V 4 bases and J 5 bases; bases outside gene matches: 17. The CDR3 is 18 residues long. This rearrangement joins TRBV9 to TRBJ2-5; 10 nucleotides match TRBD2. Specimen: peripheral blood. The source of this sequence is a human donor in a cohort sampled during active COVID-19. This CDR3 is CASSLSPQEREGRETQYF. The CDR3 DNA reads as TGTGCCAGCAGCCTCTCCCCCCAAGAGCGGGAGGGCCGGGAGACCCAGTACTTC. Filled out from reference TRBV9 and TRBJ2-5, the complete variable domain reads DSGVTQTPKHLITATGQRVTLRCSPRSGDLSVYWYQQSLDQGLQFLIQYYNGEERAKGNILERFSAQQFPDLHSELNLSSLELGDSALYFCASSLSPQEREGRETQYFGPGTRLLVL.